This entry concerns a single T cell receptor beta chain. The record originates from a study of blood T cell repertoires in COVID-19. About the research overall: Both acute and convalescent COVID-19 samples were obtained from the United States, Italy and Spain. From T cells, B-cell-depleted T cells, or PBMCs came the material, which was cDNA or gDNA.

From germline, CDR1 is MNHEY and CDR2 SMNVEV (reference sequence). This CDR3 is 14 amino acids long. J gave up 3 bases and V 7 bases, and 7 bases lay outside the gene matches. In the authors' methods: Nucleated cell number was recorded as an estimate derived from reference gene primer amplification. Repertoires were generated with immunoSEQ multiplex PCR, while TCRdb's copy carries only in-frame clones and drops some. The DNA gave D and trimming, while V, J and clone size come from that table. This sample yields fewer than 200,000 clones, of which roughly 85% are seen a single time; 5.4% belongs to the top ten. The Seattle site enrolled patients during active infection and followed them longitudinally.

The TCR originated in a woman between 45 and 65 years old with COVID-19, enrolled during active disease. The V and J genes are TRBV27 and TRBJ1-1, with 8 bases aligning to TRBD1. The sample consisted of peripheral blood. The chain's CDR3 is CASTAQGGYTEAFF. The CDR3 bases are TGTGCCAGCACCGCACAGGGGGGATACACTGAAGCTTTCTTT.